Listed below are T cell receptor beta chains from one sample, sequenced in a study of T cells in localized non-small cell lung cancer. The protocol was immunoSEQ multiplex PCR, while the TCRdb copy is restricted to in-frame clones and leaves out a portion. The sample contains roughly 76,000 clones, about 78% of which appear only once. The material was PBMCs, obtained before any cancer treatment. Receptor source: a man between 40 and 70 years old with stage II squamous cell lung carcinoma. Both conserved end residues are part of each CDR3. The D gene is left open where the match is weak. Clone size is not always given. Where it is, it says once, few, many or a class for expanded clones.

d_gene,v_gene,j_gene,abundance,CDR3aa,CDR3nt
NA,TRBV20-1,TRBJ2-5,NA,CSAYQETQYF,TGCAGTGCTTATCAAGAGACCCAGTACTTC
NA,TRBV2,TRBJ1-4,NA,CASMRFHPGANEKLFF,TGTGCCAGCATGCGTTTCCATCCCGGCGCGAACGAAAAACTGTTTTTT
NA,TRBV5-1,TRBJ1-2,once,CASSLGNRVSFLGYTF,TGCGCCAGCAGCTTGGGTAACAGGGTGTCCTTTCTTGGCTACACCTTC
NA,TRBV15,TRBJ1-1,NA,CATSTPIRMNTEAFF,TGTGCCACCAGCACACCCATACGCATGAACACTGAAGCTTTCTTT
NA,TRBV7-2,TRBJ2-7,NA,CASSGRGSLGEQYF,TGTGCCAGCAGCGGCAGGGGTAGTCTCGGCGAGCAGTACTTC
NA,TRBV5-1,TRBJ1-1,few,CASGPGAMNTEAFF,TGCGCCAGTGGACCTGGGGCAATGAACACTGAAGCTTTCTTT
NA,TRBV12-5,TRBJ1-2,NA,CASGLGTRAYGYTF,TGTGCTAGTGGTTTGGGGACACGGGCCTATGGCTACACCTTC
NA,TRBV28,TRBJ2-1,NA,CASSLSGNSYNEQFF,TGTGCCAGCAGTTTAAGTGGGAACTCCTACAATGAGCAGTTCTTC
TRBD1,TRBV6-6,TRBJ1-2,NA,CASSPGQGSGYTF,TGTGCCAGCAGTCCGGGACAGGGAAGTGGCTACACCTTC
TRBD1,TRBV7-9,TRBJ1-6,many,CASSLVQGDSPLHF,TGTGCCAGCAGCTTAGTACAGGGGGATTCACCCCTCCACTTT
NA,TRBV10-3,TRBJ1-2,few,CAIRARNRDLYGYTF,TGTGCCATCAGGGCCCGTAACAGGGATCTGTATGGCTACACCTTC
NA,TRBV29-1,TRBJ2-2,few,CSVAYNAGELFF,TGCAGCGTAGCTTACAATGCTGGGGAGCTGTTTTTT
TRBD2,TRBV4-3,TRBJ2-3,NA,CASSQAYGGGAADTQYF,TGCGCCAGCAGCCAAGCGTATGGCGGGGGGGCTGCAGATACGCAGTATTTT
NA,TRBV5-5,TRBJ1-5,once,CASSAGHGNQPQHF,TGTGCCAGCAGCGCCGGTCATGGCAATCAGCCCCAGCATTTT
TRBD1,TRBV7-3,TRBJ1-1,NA,CASSTGGTEAFF,TGTGCCAGTTCCACAGGGGGAACTGAAGCTTTCTTT
NA,TRBV9,TRBJ1-1,NA,CASSYITTEAFF,TGTGCCAGCAGCTATATTACCACTGAAGCTTTCTTT
NA,TRBV5-4,TRBJ1-2,NA,CASSSGLATYGYTF,TGTGCCAGCAGCTCGGGACTAGCGACGTATGGCTACACCTTC
NA,TRBV30,TRBJ2-3,NA,CAWSGLGSRADTQYF,TGTGCCTGGAGTGGCCTCGGGTCTAGGGCGGATACGCAGTATTTT
NA,TRBV6-6,TRBJ1-2,few,CASSYSTPGLWGYTF,TGTGCCAGCAGTTACTCGACTCCTGGCCTATGGGGCTACACCTTC
TRBD1,TRBV5-4,TRBJ2-6,NA,CASSFPGQGTSSGANVLTF,TGTGCCAGCAGCTTCCCCGGACAGGGGACGAGCTCTGGGGCCAACGTCCTGACTTTC
NA,TRBV9,TRBJ2-2,NA,CASSRSGNTGELFF,TGTGCCAGCAGCAGAAGCGGGAACACCGGGGAGCTGTTTTTT
TRBD1,TRBV6-1,TRBJ2-1,once,CASSGVYHRGTYNEQFF,TGTGCCAGCAGTGGGGTTTATCACAGGGGTACCTACAATGAGCAGTTCTTC
NA,TRBV6-1,TRBJ2-7,NA,CASSGGRAYEQYF,TGTGCCAGCAGTGGCGGGCGCGCCTACGAGCAGTACTTC
NA,TRBV18,TRBJ1-1,NA,CASSPGVNTEAFF,TGTGCCAGCTCACCGGGGGTCAACACTGAAGCTTTCTTT
TRBD1,TRBV7-2,TRBJ2-5,NA,CASSQSRDRETQYF,TGTGCCAGCAGCCAAAGCCGGGACAGGGAGACCCAGTACTTC
NA,TRBV7-3,TRBJ2-1,NA,CASRVQRSNEQFF,TGTGCCAGCAGGGTTCAGCGTTCCAATGAGCAGTTCTTC
NA,TRBV11-2,TRBJ1-2,NA,CASSTTGGSYGYTF,TGTGCCAGCAGTACTACTGGGGGTAGCTATGGCTACACCTTC